This TCR beta chain was profiled in a study of shared clonotypes between healthy human individuals. This CDR3 contains 15 residues. Germline CDR1 and CDR2: PRHDT and FYEKMQ (reference sequence). V shed 2 bases, J shed 10 bases, and the junction held 5 bases outside the gene matches. Method: immunoSEQ multiplex PCR; TCRdb's copy keeps in-frame clones and lacks some. The sample yields around 2.5 million clones, 80% to 95% seen once. This TCR was recovered from a man younger than 35 in good health. Some clones in this sample may be carry-over from other donors' samples. The sample consisted of naive CD4+ T cells from PBMCs. Subset reported: CD45RA+ positively selected. The J gene is TRBJ2-1, the V gene TRBV13; 13 nucleotides line up with TRBD2. CDR3 sequence (DNA): TGTGCCAGCAGCTTAAAACTAGCGGGAGGGCGGGAGCAGTTCTTC. Encoded protein: CASSLKLAGGREQFF.